The clone carrying this T cell receptor (beta chain) was recorded a few times. Its antigen is currently unknown. This CDR3 comprises 18 residues. Looked up from germline, CDR1 is SGHAT and CDR2 is FQDESV (reference sequence). The ends lost 1 base at V and 1 base at J; junction bases unmatched: 8. These data are taken from a study of Graves' ophthalmopathy and Graves' hyperthyroidism. No ophthalmopathy within 18 months of follow-up signified stable hyperthyroidism. The study amplified TCR beta CDR3 regions using RNA transcripts. HTBI primers primed a first-round RT-PCR, and a second-round multiplex PCR followed. TCRdb ran MiXCR on the multiplex PCR reads and lists one entry per CDR3 protein. The profile shows about 380,000 distinct CDR3 sequences, approximately 15% of them singletons. Findings of the study overall: Built on 13 signatures, a model told ophthalmopathy apart from stable hyperthyroidism with approximately 85% sensitivity and almost 84% specificity.

V is TRBV11-1 and J is TRBJ1-5; 9 bases are shared with TRBD1. The sample consisted of peripheral blood. This clonotype was obtained from a young woman with stable Graves' hyperthyroidism. CDR3 nucleotides: TGTGCCAGCAGCTTAGGGGACAGGGCACAAGGGAGCAATCAGCCCCAGCATTTT. Its protein is CASSLGDRAQGSNQPQHF.